This T cell receptor beta chain is drawn from a study of blood T cell repertoires in COVID-19. About the study: Sample material is recorded as cDNA or gDNA derived from T cells, B-cell-depleted T cells, or PBMCs.

In germline, CDR1 is KGHDR, CDR2 SFDVKD. V gave up 4 bases and J gave up 3 bases; unmatched junction bases: 7. The CDR3 contains 16 residues. Participants had their cohort set by participant-reported clinical history. The protocol was immunoSEQ multiplex PCR, while the TCRdb copy is restricted to in-frame clones and leaves out a portion. The sample has approximately 220,000 clones, about nine tenths seen once. The sample was PBMCs or T cells enriched from blood (not recorded which). This chain links TRBV24-1 with TRBJ2-7, with 11 bases that match TRBD1. The source of this sequence is a woman aged 25 to 39 who had recovered from COVID-19. CDR3 sequence reads: CATSENGTGGFYEQYF. CDR3 DNA: TGTGCCACCAGTGAGAACGGGACAGGGGGGTTCTACGAGCAGTACTTC.